This T cell receptor (beta chain) was recovered during a study of PD-L1 blockade in urothelial cancer. Study in general: The patients first took atezolizumab in the mid-2010s, receiving 1,200 mg intravenously every 3 weeks. T cell content in blood samples showed a median of around 150,000.

On this clone itself: Its target is not known.

Spiking of synthetic TCR analog templates was performed in each PCR. Produced via immunoSEQ multiplex PCR; TCRdb's table is partial and in-frame only. The sample lists roughly 38,000 clones; roughly 87% were seen once. General observations from the study: Patients who had durable benefit saw their tumor-associated blood clones expand more at 3 weeks.

This CDR3 is built from 14 residues. CDR1 LNHDA and CDR2 SQIVND come from the germline V gene (reference sequence). V was shortened by 8 bases and J by 2 bases, with 15 bases between the two germline ends. The sample in question was PBMCs, obtained around atezolizumab (anti-PD-L1) treatment. The clonotype comes from a man between 65 and 85 years old with urothelial cancer. This rearrangement joins TRBV19 to TRBJ1-2; D is ambiguous. CDR3 nucleotide sequence: TGTGCCAGTTCCAAAGGTGCGGAAAACTATGGCTACACCTTC. Translation: CASSKGAENYGYTF.